These 31 T cell receptor beta chains were sequenced from one sample in a study of shared clonotypes between healthy human individuals. Produced via immunoSEQ multiplex PCR; TCRdb's table is partial and in-frame only. Among 600,000 to 800,000 clones, 55% to 75% were seen once, and the ten largest hold under 2%. Sequenced material: memory CD4+ T cells sorted from blood. The subset: CD45RA-negative fraction. These receptors were taken from a woman under 40 in good health.

V gene TRBV27 combines with J gene TRBJ2-7; D call uncertain. Germline-derived CDR1 and CDR2 are MNHEY and SMNVEV (reference sequence). This CDR3 has 13 residues. V dropped 5 bases and J dropped 7 bases, with 15 bases sitting between them. CDR3 loop: CASSPNRVSEQYF. CDR3 in DNA: TGTGCCAGCAGTCCGAACCGGGTCTCGGAGCAGTACTTC.

The chain is built from TRBV7-8 and TRBJ1-3; 9 bases fit TRBD1. This CDR3 region has 17 residues. V shed 5 bases, J shed 0 bases, and the junction held 8 bases outside the gene matches. The germline CDR1 and CDR2 sequences are SGHVS and FQNEAQ. CDR3 DNA sequence: TGTGCCAGCAGCCTCCGCGAGGGACAGGGCTCTGGAAACACCATATATTTT. Protein product: CASSLREGQGSGNTIYF.

As regards this clone: The sample contains more than one DNA sequence encoding this CDR3. The chain employs TRBV10-3 and TRBJ2-3, with 7 bases lining up with TRBD2. The ends lost 4 bases at V and 6 bases at J; junction bases unmatched: 7. Germline values: CDR1 ENHRY, CDR2 SYGVKD. The CDR3 has 14 residues. The DNA for the CDR3 is TGTGCCATCAGTGTATCGGGAGGAACGGATACGCAGTATTTT. Its protein is CAISVSGGTDTQYF.

Remarks on this clone: Since a far larger clone is one base different, this is likely a read error. The chain employs TRBV11-3 and TRBJ1-3; possibly TRBD1 for D (5 bases). Trimming left V 5 bases short and J 0 bases short, with 5 bases between. The CDR3 sequence is 13 residues long. The V gene's germline CDR1 is SGHNT and CDR2 YENEEA. The DNA for the CDR3 is TGTGCCAGCAGCGACAGCTCTGGAAACACCATATATTTT. The encoded protein is CASSDSSGNTIYF.

Only one count was recorded for this clone. The rearrangement joins TRBV10-3 to TRBJ2-3; 13 bases fit TRBD2. The CDR3 covers 17 residues. The germline gives CDR1 ENHRY, CDR2 SYGVKD. V lost 5 bases and J lost 5; bases outside the gene matches: 10. Here the CDR3 reads CAISYEGLAGLGDTQYF. CDR3 sequence (DNA): TGTGCCATCAGTTACGAGGGACTAGCGGGATTAGGAGATACGCAGTATTTT.

CDR3 DNA: TGCAGCTCCGAGGGGGACAGCTCCTACAATGAGCAGTTCTTC. Amino acid sequence: CSSEGDSSYNEQFF. This sequence joins TRBV29-1 and TRBJ2-1, with 7 positions matching TRBD1. The CDR3 runs 14 residues. V was clipped by 8 bases and J by 0 bases; unmatched bases: 7. The germline CDR1 and CDR2 sequences are SQVTM and ANQGSEA.

The chain combines TRBV19 with TRBJ2-1; D not certain. The germline V gene encodes CDR1 LNHDA and CDR2 SQIVND (reference sequence). This CDR3 contains 14 residues. Between the trimmed V and J ends, which lost 3 bases and 1 base, there was a span of 7 bases. Here the CDR3 reads CASSISPSYNEQFF. For the CDR3, the DNA is TGTGCCAGTAGTATCTCACCGTCCTACAATGAGCAGTTCTTC.

As to this clone: Possible read error: a much larger clone is one base away. Other DNA sequences in the same sample also yield this CDR3. The chain combines TRBV5-1 with TRBJ2-1; 8 bases match TRBD2. This CDR3 contains 15 residues. Trimming removed 0 bases from V and 3 bases from J; junction bases left unmatched: 2. Germline V CDR1 and CDR2: SGHRS, YFSETQ. The CDR3 coding sequence is TGCGCCAGCAGCTTGGATAGCGGGGACTACAATGAGCAGTTCTTC. It specifies CASSLDSGDYNEQFF. Filled out from reference TRBV5-1 and TRBJ2-1, the complete variable domain reads KAGVTQTPRYLIKTRGQQVTLSCSPISGHRSVSWYQQTPGQGLQFLFEYFSETQRNKGNFPGRFSGRQFSNSRSEMNVSTLELGDSALYLCASSLDSGDYNEQFFGPGTRLTVL.

This CDR3 reads CSAGLGGYVFF. The CDR3 DNA reads TGCAGTGCTGGGTTGGGGGGATATGTATTCTTC. This rearrangement joins TRBV20-1 to TRBJ2-1; TRBD2 might be the D (6 bases). Germline assignment: CDR1 DFQATT and CDR2 SNEGSKA (reference sequence). CDR3 length: 11 amino acids. Deletions cut 5 bases from V and 16 bases from J, with 18 bases between.

The chain recombines TRBV11-3 with TRBJ2-7; D might be TRBD1 (5 bases). The CDR3 spans 13 residues. V lost 1 base, J lost 5 bases, and 9 bases lay in between. Looked up from germline, CDR1 is SGHNT and CDR2 is YENEEA. The CDR3 coding sequence is TGTGCCAGCAGCTTAGGTCAGGGCCACGAGCAGTACTTC. Amino acids: CASSLGQGHEQYF.

The rearrangement joins TRBV7-2 to TRBJ1-2; D perhaps matches TRBD1 (5 bases). CDR1 SGHTA and CDR2 FQGNSA come from the germline V gene. The CDR3 has 14 amino acids. The V gene lost 5 bases and the J gene lost 4 bases, with 14 bases spanning the gap. CDR3 sequence: CASSPRGESYGYTF. The CDR3 coding sequence is TGTGCCAGCAGCCCGAGGGGAGAAAGCTATGGCTACACCTTC. Full variable domain (outside the CDR3, taken from reference TRBV7-2 and TRBJ1-2): GAGVSQSPSNKVTEKGKDVELRCDPISGHTALYWYRQSLGQGLEFLIYFQGNSAPDKSGLPSDRFSAERTGGSVSTLTIQRTQQEDSAVYLCASSPRGESYGYTFGSGTRLTVV.

To note about this clone: An end of the junction differs from the germline gene, which may be a read error. The rearrangement joins TRBV7-6 to TRBJ2-7; no firm D call. The CDR3 is 12 residues long. Germline V gene lookup returns CDR1 SGHVS and CDR2 FNYEAQ. The CDR3 reads CASSPSGRILSF. In DNA form, the CDR3 reads TGTGCCAGCAGCCCTTCTGGACGGATACTCTCCTTC.

The rearrangement links TRBV5-1 to TRBJ2-7; possibly TRBD2 for D (6 bases). Germline values: CDR1 SGHRS, CDR2 YFSETQ. This CDR3 has 15 residues. The ends were cut back, 0 bases at V and 0 bases at J, with 10 bases in the middle. The CDR3 reads CASSLEASVSYEQYF. The CDR3 bases are TGCGCCAGCAGCTTGGAGGCTAGCGTCTCCTACGAGCAGTACTTC.

The rearrangement uses TRBV28 and TRBJ2-3; weak D call: TRBD1 (6 bases). In germline, CDR1 is MDHEN, CDR2 SYDVKM. Trimming shortened V by 6 bases and J by 6 bases, and 22 bases separated the two germline ends. The CDR3 covers 16 residues. Here the CDR3 reads CASSPQGRGLRDTQYF. CDR3 DNA: TGTGCCAGCAGCCCCCAGGGCAGGGGCCTCAGGGATACGCAGTATTTT.

The chain joins TRBV18 to TRBJ1-2; D is undetermined. V shed 8 bases and J shed 4 bases, with 17 bases lying between them. Germline-derived CDR1 and CDR2 are KGHSH and LQKENI. The CDR3 sequence is 14 residues long. The CDR3 reads CASLDRRETYGYTF. The CDR3 DNA is TGTGCCAGCCTAGATCGTAGGGAGACCTATGGCTACACCTTC.

This clone was observed many times. This sequence joins TRBV5-1 and TRBJ2-7; 11 nucleotides agree with TRBD1. CDR1 is SGHRS and CDR2 is YFSETQ in the germline V gene. This CDR3 has 16 residues. The junction had 4 bases not matched to a gene; V was cut back by 2 bases and J by 0 bases. CDR3 sequence reads: CASSFPGTGGSYEQYF. The CDR3 bases are TGCGCCAGCAGCTTCCCCGGGACAGGGGGCTCCTACGAGCAGTACTTC.

This clone was seen more than once but under ten times. The V call is TRBV7-9, the J call TRBJ1-1; unclear D gene. Germline V gene sequence: CDR1 SEHNR, CDR2 FQNEAQ (reference sequence). Trimming removed 1 base at V and 11 bases at J, with 8 bases between. CDR3 length: 11 residues. The CDR3 nucleotides are TGTGCCAGCAGCTTAGAACTGGGGGCTTTCTTT. Translating gives CASSLELGAFF.

The rearrangement links TRBV5-4 to TRBJ2-4; TRBD2 agrees at 8 bases. Germline V gives CDR1 SGHNT, CDR2 YYREEE (reference sequence). V lost 0 bases and J lost 3; bases outside the gene matches: 2. This CDR3 is built from 15 residues. CDR3 region: CASSLAGTSKNIQYF. CDR3 coding DNA: TGTGCCAGCAGCTTGGCCGGGACTAGCAAAAACATTCAGTACTTC.

The chain is built from TRBV7-8 and TRBJ1-5, with 7 nucleotides matching TRBD1. The CDR3 runs 14 residues. Trimming removed 3 bases from V and 6 bases from J; junction bases left unmatched: 5. The germline V gene has CDR1 SGHVS and CDR2 FQNEAQ. The CDR3 DNA reads as TGTGCCAGCAGCTTTGCAGGGGGAGGTCAGCCCCAGCATTTT. Translation gives CASSFAGGGQPQHF.

By share, this clone ranks as medium-sized (0.01 to 0.1%). This specimen includes other DNA sequences encoding the same CDR3. The rearrangement links TRBV5-4 to TRBJ1-1; D ambiguous. The CDR3 is made up of 11 amino acids. CDR1 and CDR2 (germline): SGHNT, YYREEE (reference sequence). Trimming shortened V by 4 bases and J by 2 bases, and 3 bases separated the two germline ends. The chain's CDR3 is CASSLNTEAFF. DNA of the CDR3: TGTGCCAGCAGCCTTAACACTGAAGCTTTCTTT.

The chain uses TRBV9 and TRBJ2-7; 7 nucleotides agree with TRBD2. V was pared by 0 bases and J by 2 bases, with 5 bases of the junction left unmatched. The CDR3 spans 15 residues. Germline loops: CDR1 SGDLS, CDR2 YYNGEE. The CDR3 bases are TGTGCCAGCAGCGTAGGCGGGACTACGACCTACGAGCAGTACTTC. It codes for CASSVGGTTTYEQYF.

J is TRBJ2-7 and V is TRBV18; 8 bases agree with TRBD1. The CDR3 is 13 amino acids. The V segment lost 5 bases and the J segment 7 bases; nucleotides outside the gene matches: 7. Germline CDR1 KGHSH, CDR2 LQKENI. As DNA, the CDR3 is TGTGCCAGCTCAGCGCAGGGGGCTCGAGAGCAGTACTTC. The encoded protein is CASSAQGAREQYF. Supplemented by reference TRBV18 and TRBJ2-7, the full variable domain reads NAGVMQNPRHLVRRRGQEARLRCSPMKGHSHVYWYRQLPEEGLKFMVYLQKENIIDESGMPKERFSAEFPKEGPSILRIQQVVRGDSAAYFCASSAQGAREQYFGPGTRLTVT.

The genes are TRBV28 and TRBJ2-1, with 7 nucleotides matching TRBD2. The length of the CDR3 is 14 residues. Germline assignment: CDR1 MDHEN and CDR2 SYDVKM. Trimming at V came to 4 bases and at J to 8 bases, leaving 8 bases not matched to a gene. The CDR3 bases are TGTGCCAGCAGTTCCCAAGCGGGAACGGATGAGCAGTTCTTC. Translated, it gives CASSSQAGTDEQFF. Combining the CDR3 with reference TRBV28 and TRBJ2-1 gives the whole variable domain DVKVTQSSRYLVKRTGEKVFLECVQDMDHENMFWYRQDPGLGLRLIYFSYDVKMKEKGDIPEGYSVSREKKERFSLILESASTNQTSMYLCASSSQAGTDEQFFGPGTRLTVL.

This clone was seen many times. V is TRBV30 and J is TRBJ2-7; D is ambiguous. Trimming removed 1 base at V and 3 bases at J, with 7 bases between. The CDR3 has 12 residues. Per the germline V gene, CDR1 is GTSNPN and CDR2 is SVGIG (reference sequence). CDR3 sequence: CAWSAPVYEQYF. CDR3 coding DNA: TGTGCCTGGAGTGCTCCAGTCTACGAGCAGTACTTC.

The rearrangement uses TRBV5-1 and TRBJ1-4; D may be TRBD1 (5 bases). The V and J ends lost 5 bases and 5 bases respectively, with 13 bases between them. The V gene's germline CDR1 is SGHRS and CDR2 YFSETQ. CDR3 size: 14 residues. DNA of the CDR3: TGCGCCAGCAGAGGGACGGCCGGCAATGAAAAACTGTTTTTT. It specifies CASRGTAGNEKLFF.

The chain has TRBV28 and TRBJ1-5; D perhaps matches TRBD1 (5 bases). The CDR3 contains 18 residues. Between the trimmed V and J ends, which lost 2 bases and 5 bases, there was a span of 22 bases. Germline V gene sequence: CDR1 MDHEN, CDR2 SYDVKM. CDR3 loop: CASSLSPGLGAIDQPQHF. The CDR3 DNA is TGTGCCAGCAGTTTAAGTCCCGGTTTAGGGGCGATCGATCAGCCCCAGCATTTT.

The chain has TRBV7-9 and TRBJ2-5; maybe TRBD1 (7 bases). V dropped 5 bases and J dropped 4 bases, with 20 bases sitting between them. CDR1 is SEHNR, CDR2 FQNEAQ, per germline (reference sequence). The length of the CDR3 is 16 residues. The CDR3 nucleotides read TGTGCCAGCAGCCTAGGAGGGACAGCCGGAATAGAGACCCAGTACTTC. It translates to CASSLGGTAGIETQYF.

The J gene is TRBJ2-7, the V gene TRBV19, with D possibly being TRBD2 (5 bases). Deletions cut 2 bases from V and 3 bases from J, with 11 bases between. CDR1 and CDR2 from the germline V gene are LNHDA and SQIVND (reference sequence). The CDR3 spans 14 residues. The CDR3 spells CASSIREASYEQYF. The CDR3 DNA follows: TGTGCCAGTAGTATACGGGAAGCTAGCTACGAGCAGTACTTC.

J is TRBJ2-7 and V is TRBV13, with TRBD1 matching 10 bases. This CDR3 is 15 amino acids long. CDR1 and CDR2 from the germline V gene are PRHDT and FYEKMQ (reference sequence). V shed 5 bases and J 1 base; nucleotides not matched to a gene: 5. The CDR3 DNA follows: TGTGCCAGCAGCAATCCGGGACAGGGGTCCTACGAGCAGTACTTC. It is translated as CASSNPGQGSYEQYF. The full variable domain, completed using reference TRBV13 and TRBJ2-7, is AAGVIQSPRHLIKEKRETATLKCYPIPRHDTVYWYQQGPGQDPQFLISFYEKMQSDKGSIPDRFSAQQFSDYHSELNMSSLELGDSALYFCASSNPGQGSYEQYFGPGTRLTVT.

This clone was counted between two and nine times. The CDR3 loop is CASSLLSGKLFF. CDR3 nucleotide sequence: TGTGCCAGCAGTTTATTGTCTGGAAAACTGTTTTTT. The rearrangement joins TRBV28 to TRBJ1-4; D gene unclear. V lost 1 base and J lost 10, with 7 bases in between. The V gene's germline CDR1 is MDHEN and CDR2 SYDVKM. This CDR3 contains 12 residues.

This clone was observed a handful of times. The chain links TRBV2 to TRBJ1-5, with D perhaps TRBD1 (5 bases). CDR3 length: 13 amino acids. Looked up from germline, CDR1 is SNHLY and CDR2 is FYNNEI. The V gene lost 10 bases and the J gene lost 0 bases, with 10 bases spanning the gap. The CDR3 sequence: CATQTDSNQPQHF. CDR3 DNA: TGTGCCACCCAGACAGATAGCAATCAGCCCCAGCATTTT.